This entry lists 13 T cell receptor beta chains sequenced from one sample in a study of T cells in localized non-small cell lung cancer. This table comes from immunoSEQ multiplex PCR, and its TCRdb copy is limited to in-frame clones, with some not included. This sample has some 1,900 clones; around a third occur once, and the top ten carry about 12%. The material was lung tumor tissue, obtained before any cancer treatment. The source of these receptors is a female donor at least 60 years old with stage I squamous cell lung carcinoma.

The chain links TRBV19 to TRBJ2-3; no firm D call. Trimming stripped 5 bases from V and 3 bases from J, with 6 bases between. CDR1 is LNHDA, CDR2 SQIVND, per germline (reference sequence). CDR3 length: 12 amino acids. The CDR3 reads CASSFGTDTQYF. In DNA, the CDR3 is TGTGCCAGTAGTTTTGGAACAGATACGCAGTATTTT.

CDR3 loop: CASSTGMGTYEQYF. DNA for the CDR3: TGTGCCAGCAGCACCGGGATGGGAACCTACGAGCAGTACTTC. The chain links TRBV9 to TRBJ2-7; weak D call: TRBD2 (5 bases). Germline CDR1 is SGDLS and CDR2 is YYNGEE. Trimming left V 4 bases short and J 2 bases short, with 13 bases between. The CDR3 has 14 residues.

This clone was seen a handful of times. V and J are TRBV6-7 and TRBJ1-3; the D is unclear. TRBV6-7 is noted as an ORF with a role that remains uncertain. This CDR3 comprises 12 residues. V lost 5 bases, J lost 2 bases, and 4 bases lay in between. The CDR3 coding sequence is TGTGCCAGCAGTGATCCTGGAAACACCATATATTTT. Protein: CASSDPGNTIYF.

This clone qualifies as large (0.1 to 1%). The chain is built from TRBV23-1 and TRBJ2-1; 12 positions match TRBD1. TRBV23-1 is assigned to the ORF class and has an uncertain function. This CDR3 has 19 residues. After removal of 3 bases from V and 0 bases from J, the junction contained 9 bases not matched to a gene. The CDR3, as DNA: TGCGCCAGCAGTCATCCGGGACAGGGGGCGGCCCCCTCCTACAATGAGCAGTTCTTC. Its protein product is CASSHPGQGAAPSYNEQFF.

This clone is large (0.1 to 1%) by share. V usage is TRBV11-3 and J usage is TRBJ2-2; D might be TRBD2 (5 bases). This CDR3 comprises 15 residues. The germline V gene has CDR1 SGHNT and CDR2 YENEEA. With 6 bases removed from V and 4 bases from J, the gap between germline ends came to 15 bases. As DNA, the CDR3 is TGTGCCAGCAGTTTGAGGCCGGGGTTCACCGGGGAGCTGTTTTTT. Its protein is CASSLRPGFTGELFF.

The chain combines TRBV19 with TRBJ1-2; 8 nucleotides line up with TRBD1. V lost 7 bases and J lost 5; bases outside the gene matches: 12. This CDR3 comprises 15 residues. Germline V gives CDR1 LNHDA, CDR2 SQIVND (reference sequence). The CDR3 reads CASKDREGLRYGYTF. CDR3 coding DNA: TGTGCCAGTAAGGACAGGGAGGGTCTTCGGTATGGCTACACCTTC.

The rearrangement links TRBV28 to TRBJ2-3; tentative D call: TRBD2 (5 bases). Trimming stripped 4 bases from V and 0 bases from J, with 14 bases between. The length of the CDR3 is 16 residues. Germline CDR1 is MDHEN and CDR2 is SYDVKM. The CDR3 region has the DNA TGTGCCAGCAGTTCCTCTCCCCCGGGAAGCACAGATACGCAGTATTTT. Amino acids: CASSSSPPGSTDTQYF.

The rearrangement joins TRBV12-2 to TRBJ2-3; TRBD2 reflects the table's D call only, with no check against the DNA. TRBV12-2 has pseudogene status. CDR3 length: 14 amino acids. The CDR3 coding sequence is TGTGCCATCCAGAACGGACTAGCAACAGATACGCAGTATTTT. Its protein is CAIQNGLATDTQYF.

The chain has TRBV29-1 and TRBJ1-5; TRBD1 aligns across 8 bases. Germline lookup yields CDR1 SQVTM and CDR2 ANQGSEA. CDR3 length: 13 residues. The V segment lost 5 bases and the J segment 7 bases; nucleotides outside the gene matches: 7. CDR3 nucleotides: TGCAGCGTTACTCCAGGGGGCGGCCAGCCCCAGCATTTT. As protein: CSVTPGGGQPQHF.

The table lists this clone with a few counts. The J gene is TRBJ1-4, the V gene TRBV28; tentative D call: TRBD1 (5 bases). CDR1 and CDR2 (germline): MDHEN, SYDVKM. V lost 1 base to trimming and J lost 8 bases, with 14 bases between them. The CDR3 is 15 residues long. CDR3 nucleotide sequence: TGTGCCAGCAGTTTATTGAAGGGACTGGGGGAAAAACTGTTTTTT. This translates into CASSLLKGLGEKLFF.

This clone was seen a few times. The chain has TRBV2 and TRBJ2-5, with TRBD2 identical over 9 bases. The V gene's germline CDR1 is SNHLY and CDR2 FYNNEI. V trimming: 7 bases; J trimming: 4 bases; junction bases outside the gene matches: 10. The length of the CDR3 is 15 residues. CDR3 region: CASMGLASQRETQYF. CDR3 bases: TGTGCCAGCATGGGACTAGCTAGCCAGCGAGAGACCCAGTACTTC.

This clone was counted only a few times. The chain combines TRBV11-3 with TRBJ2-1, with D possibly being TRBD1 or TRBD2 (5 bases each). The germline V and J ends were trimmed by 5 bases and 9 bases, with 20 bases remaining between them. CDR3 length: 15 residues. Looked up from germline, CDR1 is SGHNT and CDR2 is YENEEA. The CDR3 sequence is CASSLKGATGGEQFF. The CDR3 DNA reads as TGTGCCAGCAGCCTTAAAGGAGCCACAGGAGGTGAGCAGTTCTTC. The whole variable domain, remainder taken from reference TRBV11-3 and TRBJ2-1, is EAGVVQSPRYKIIEKKQPVAFWCNPISGHNTLYWYLQNLGQGPELLIRYENEEAVDDSQLPKDRFSAERLKGVDSTLKIQPAELGDSAVYLCASSLKGATGGEQFFGPGTRLTVL.

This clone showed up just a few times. The CDR3, as DNA: TGTGCCAGCAGTGAGGGGTTGTCGTTGAATGAAAAACTGTTTTTT. As protein: CASSEGLSLNEKLFF. This sequence joins TRBV9 and TRBJ1-4; D possibly corresponds to TRBD1 (5 bases). The V gene lost 5 bases and the J gene lost 5 bases, with 16 bases spanning the gap. Germline CDR1 is SGDLS and CDR2 is YYNGEE. This CDR3 contains 15 residues.